The rows below give T cell receptor beta chains drawn from one sample of a study of Graves' ophthalmopathy and Graves' hyperthyroidism. Each CDR3 protein gets one entry after TCRdb re-called the multiplex PCR reads with MiXCR. The data show about 740,000 distinct CDR3 sequences, 40% seen once. Sequenced material: peripheral blood. These receptors all come from an adult man with Graves' ophthalmopathy. Each CDR3 is given with its conserved first and last residue. Each record gives: J gene, V gene, clone size, D gene, CDR3 protein, CDR3 DNA. The D gene is left open where the match is weak. A row's size may be missing; if present it is once, few, many or a size class.

TRBJ2-2 | TRBV11-2 | . | TRBD1 | CASSYHRGPGELFF | TGTGCCAGCAGTTACCACAGGGGCCCCGGGGAGCTGTTTTTT
TRBJ2-2 | TRBV10-3 | many | TRBD2 | CAISDGGGTGELFF | TGTGCCATCAGTGACGGGGGGGGTACCGGGGAGCTGTTTTTT
TRBJ1-5 | TRBV24-1 | . | TRBD1 | CASSTRTGVHQPQHF | TGTGCCAGCAGCACGCGGACAGGGGTCCATCAGCCCCAGCATTTT
TRBJ1-1 | TRBV19 | few | . | CASKPIWRQNTEAFF | TGTGCCAGTAAACCCATTTGGCGGCAGAACACTGAAGCTTTCTTT
TRBJ2-7 | TRBV7-9 | few | . | CASSSEQTSYEQYF | TGTGCCAGCAGCTCCGAACAGACCTCCTACGAGCAGTACTTC
TRBJ1-6 | TRBV29-1 | . | TRBD1 | CSVHTGVHNSPLHF | TGCAGCGTCCACACAGGGGTCCATAATTCACCCCTCCACTTT
TRBJ1-1 | TRBV10-3 | . | . | CASSYSQAYTEAFF | TGTGCCAGCAGTTACAGCCAGGCCTACACTGAAGCTTTCTTT
TRBJ2-7 | TRBV7-2 | many | . | CASRLGATGEQYF | TGTGCCAGCAGATTGGGCGCGACAGGCGAGCAGTACTTC
TRBJ1-1 | TRBV7-7 | many | . | CASSLDCTEAFF | TGTGCTAGCAGCTTGGACTGTACTGAAGCTTTCTTT
TRBJ2-7 | TRBV7-2 | . | TRBD1 | CASSSRTGAHEQYF | TGTGCCAGCAGCTCCCGGACAGGGGCCCACGAGCAGTACTTC
TRBJ1-2 | TRBV29-1 | many | . | CSVGANFYGYTF | TGCAGCGTGGGGGCGAACTTCTATGGCTACACCTTC
TRBJ1-5 | TRBV20-1 | . | TRBD1 | CSAEDRPANQPQHF | TGCAGTGCCGAGGACAGGCCGGCAAATCAGCCCCAGCATTTT
TRBJ1-6 | TRBV19 | many | TRBD1 | CASSDRDSNSPLHF | TGTGCCAGTAGTGATCGGGACAGCAATTCACCCCTCCACTTT
TRBJ1-3 | TRBV7-2 | . | TRBD1 | CASTFGTGGSGNTIYF | TGTGCCAGCACCTTTGGGACAGGGGGCTCTGGAAACACCATATATTTT
TRBJ2-2 | TRBV19 | . | TRBD1 | CASSLDREVTGELFF | TGTGCCAGTAGCCTGGACAGGGAGGTCACCGGGGAGCTGTTTTTT
TRBJ1-5 | TRBV29-1 | . | . | CSVAQVDQPQHF | TGCAGCGTCGCACAGGTTGATCAGCCCCAGCATTTT